This is a list of T cell receptor beta chains from one sample in a study of cytomegalovirus exposure and HLA in healthy donors. Here immunoSEQ multiplex PCR was the method, and the copy in TCRdb shows in-frame clones only, minus some. The sample carries roughly 71,000 clones, approximately 82% recorded once. The sequenced material came from PBMCs. These receptors all stem from a girl aged 5-17 years in good health and CMV-seropositive. Both conserved end residues are part of each CDR3.

TRBV19,TRBJ1-5,CASTTTPGLGQPQHF
TRBV6-5,TRBJ1-5,CASRPFDRSDQPQHF
TRBV6-6,TRBJ1-4,CASSYTRDSGYEKLFF
TRBV9,TRBJ2-7,CASSPGQGAYEQYF
TRBV5-1,TRBJ2-1,CASSSYRDNEQFF
TRBV27,TRBJ2-1,CASSLAGVRNEQFF
TRBV28,TRBJ1-3,CASSWDIFSGNTIYF
TRBV15,TRBJ2-3,CATSSSWTTTQYF
TRBV25-1,TRBJ2-7,CASSDSGRGGRSYEQYF
TRBV19,TRBJ1-6,CASSPAAFNSPLHF
TRBV18,TRBJ2-7,CASSPLFDEDRGSEQYF